A selection of T cell receptor beta chains follows, all from one sample in a study of cytomegalovirus exposure and HLA in healthy donors. This table comes from immunoSEQ multiplex PCR, and its TCRdb copy is limited to in-frame clones, with some not included. This sample carries approximately 210,000 clones, over 70% of them seen once, and the ten largest clones take 1% to 1.5%. What was sequenced was PBMCs. Source of these receptors: a man aged 25-45 years in good health and CMV-seronegative. Each CDR3 is given with its conserved first and last residue. D genes are given only for firm matches. Clone size appears in some rows only: once, few, many, or a class for an expanded clone.

d_call j_call v_call clone_size cdr3_aa cdr3_nt
NA TRBJ2-2 TRBV5-8 NA CASSTDSGELFF TGTGCCAGCAGCACTGACTCCGGGGAGCTGTTTTTT
TRBD1 TRBJ1-5 TRBV5-4 once CASSSDRAQPQHF TGTGCCAGCAGCTCGGACAGGGCTCAGCCCCAGCATTTT
TRBD1 TRBJ2-7 TRBV27 NA CASSLRQGIYEQYF TGTGCCAGCAGTCTCCGACAGGGGATTTACGAGCAGTACTTC
NA TRBJ2-3 TRBV20-1 NA CSAVRGDTQYF TGCAGTGCTGTAAGGGGGGATACGCAGTATTTT
TRBD1 TRBJ1-1 TRBV27 NA CASSSWTGSTEAFF TGTGCCAGCAGTTCCTGGACAGGGTCCACTGAAGCTTTCTTT
NA TRBJ2-7 TRBV30 NA CAWSARTGRSYEQYF TGTGCCTGGAGTGCCCGAACTGGGAGGTCCTACGAGCAGTACTTC
NA TRBJ2-1 TRBV10-3 NA CATHSPGVNEQFF TGTGCCACTCATTCCCCCGGGGTGAATGAGCAGTTCTTC
NA TRBJ1-2 TRBV4-1 NA CASSGTVLYTF TGCGCCAGCTCAGGGACTGTCCTCTACACCTTC
TRBD1 TRBJ1-4 TRBV13 NA CASSLQGAFEKLFF TGTGCCAGCAGCCTGCAGGGGGCCTTTGAAAAACTGTTTTTT
TRBD1 TRBJ1-2 TRBV12-5 NA CASGFSTGVGGYTF TGTGCTAGTGGTTTTTCGACAGGGGTGGGAGGCTACACCTTC
NA TRBJ2-7 TRBV7-2 NA CVSSSTYEQYF TGTGTCAGCAGCTCCACCTACGAGCAGTACTTC
NA TRBJ2-5 TRBV5-4 NA CASSERTGSQETQYF TGTGCCAGCAGCGAACGAACAGGGAGCCAAGAGACCCAGTACTTC
NA TRBJ2-5 TRBV10-3 NA CAISEGSGGNPKETQYF TGTGCCATCAGTGAGGGAAGCGGAGGAAATCCTAAAGAGACCCAGTACTTC
NA TRBJ1-2 TRBV5-1 NA CASSLGDLNYGYTF TGCGCCAGCAGCTTGGGGGACTTAAACTATGGCTACACCTTC
TRBD2 TRBJ2-3 TRBV5-4 NA CASRSLAGEGDTQYF TGTGCCAGCAGATCACTAGCGGGAGAGGGAGATACGCAGTATTTT
NA TRBJ1-2 TRBV7-2 NA CASSFTQGRWGYTF TGTGCCAGCAGCTTTACACAGGGTCGGTGGGGCTACACCTTC
TRBD1 TRBJ2-1 TRBV5-1 NA CASLRGTGGNEQFF TGCGCCAGCTTACGTGGGACAGGGGGTAATGAGCAGTTCTTC
NA TRBJ1-1 TRBV5-4 NA CASSTRQVTEAFF TGTGCCAGCAGCACCAGGCAGGTCACTGAAGCTTTCTTT
NA TRBJ1-1 TRBV7-2 NA CASSISRGTNTEAFF TGTGCCAGCAGCATATCTAGAGGTACGAACACTGAAGCTTTCTTT
NA TRBJ2-7 TRBV5-5 NA CASSGGFPYEQYF TGTGCCAGCAGTGGCGGATTTCCTTACGAGCAGTACTTC
NA TRBJ2-5 TRBV28 NA CASSPSVVETQYF TGTGCCAGCAGTCCCTCAGTGGTGGAGACCCAGTACTTC
TRBD1 TRBJ1-2 TRBV9 NA CASSVGQGANYGYTF TGTGCCAGCAGCGTAGGCCAGGGGGCTAACTATGGCTACACCTTC